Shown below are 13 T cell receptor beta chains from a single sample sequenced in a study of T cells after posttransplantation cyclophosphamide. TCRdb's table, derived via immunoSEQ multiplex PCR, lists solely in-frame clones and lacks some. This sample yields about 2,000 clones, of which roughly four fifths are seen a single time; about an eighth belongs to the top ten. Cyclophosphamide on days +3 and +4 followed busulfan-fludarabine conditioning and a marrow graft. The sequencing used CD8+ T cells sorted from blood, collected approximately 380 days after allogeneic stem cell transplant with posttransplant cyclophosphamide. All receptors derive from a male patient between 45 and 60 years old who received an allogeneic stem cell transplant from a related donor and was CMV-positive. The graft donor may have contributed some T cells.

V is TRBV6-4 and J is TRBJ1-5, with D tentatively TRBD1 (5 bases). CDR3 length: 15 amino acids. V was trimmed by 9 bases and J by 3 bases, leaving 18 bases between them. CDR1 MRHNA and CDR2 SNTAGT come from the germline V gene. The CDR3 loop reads CARQTEPPYNQPQHF. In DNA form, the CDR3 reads TGTGCCAGACAGACAGAGCCGCCCTACAATCAGCCCCAGCATTTT.

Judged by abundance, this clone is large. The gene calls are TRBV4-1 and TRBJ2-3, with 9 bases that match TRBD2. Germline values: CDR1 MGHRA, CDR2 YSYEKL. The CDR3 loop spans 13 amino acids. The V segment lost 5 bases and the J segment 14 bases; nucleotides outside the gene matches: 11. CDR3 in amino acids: CASSYGSRGGRYF. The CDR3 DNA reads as TGCGCCAGCAGCTATGGGTCGCGGGGGGGTCGGTATTTT.

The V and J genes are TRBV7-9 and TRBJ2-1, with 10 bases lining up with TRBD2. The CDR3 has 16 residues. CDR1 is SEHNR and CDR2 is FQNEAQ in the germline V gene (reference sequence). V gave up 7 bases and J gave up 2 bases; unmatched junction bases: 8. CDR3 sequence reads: CASTARTSGTYNEQFF. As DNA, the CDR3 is TGTGCCAGCACCGCAAGGACTAGCGGCACCTACAATGAGCAGTTCTTC.

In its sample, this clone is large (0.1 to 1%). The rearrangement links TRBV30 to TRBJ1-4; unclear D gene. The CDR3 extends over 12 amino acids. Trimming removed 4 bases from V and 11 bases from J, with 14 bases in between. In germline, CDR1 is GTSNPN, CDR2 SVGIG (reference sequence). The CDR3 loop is CAWNSPTGKLFF. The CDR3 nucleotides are TGTGCCTGGAACAGTCCCACCGGTAAACTGTTTTTT.

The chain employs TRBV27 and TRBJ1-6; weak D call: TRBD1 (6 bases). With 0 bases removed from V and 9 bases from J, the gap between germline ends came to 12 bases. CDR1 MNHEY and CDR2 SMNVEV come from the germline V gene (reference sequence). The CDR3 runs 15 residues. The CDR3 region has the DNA TGTGCCAGCAGTTTATCGTTTGACAGGATTTCACCCCTCCACTTT. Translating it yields CASSLSFDRISPLHF.

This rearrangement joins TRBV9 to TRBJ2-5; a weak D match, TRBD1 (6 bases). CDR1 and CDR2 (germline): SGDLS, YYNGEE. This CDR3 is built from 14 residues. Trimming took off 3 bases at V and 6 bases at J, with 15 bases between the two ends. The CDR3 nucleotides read TGTGCCAGCAGCGCCCCGACAGGTGGAAAGACCCAGTACTTC. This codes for CASSAPTGGKTQYF.

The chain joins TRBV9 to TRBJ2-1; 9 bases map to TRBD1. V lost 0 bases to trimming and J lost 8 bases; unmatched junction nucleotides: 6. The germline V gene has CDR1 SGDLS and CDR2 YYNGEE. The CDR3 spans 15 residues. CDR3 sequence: CASSVGQGGSDEQFF. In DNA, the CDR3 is TGTGCCAGCAGCGTAGGACAGGGGGGGTCCGATGAGCAGTTCTTC.

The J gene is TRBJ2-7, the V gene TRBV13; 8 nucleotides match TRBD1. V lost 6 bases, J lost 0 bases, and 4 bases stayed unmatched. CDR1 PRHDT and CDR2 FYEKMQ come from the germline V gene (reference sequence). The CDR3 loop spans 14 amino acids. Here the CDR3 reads CASSHGTGSYEQYF. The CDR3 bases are TGTGCCAGCAGTCACGGGACAGGCTCCTACGAGCAGTACTTC.

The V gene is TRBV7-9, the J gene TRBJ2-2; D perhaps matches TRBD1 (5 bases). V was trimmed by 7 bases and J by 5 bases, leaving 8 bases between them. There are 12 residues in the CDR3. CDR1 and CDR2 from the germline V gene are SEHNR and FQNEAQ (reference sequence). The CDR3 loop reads CASTSGTGELFF. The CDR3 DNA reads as TGTGCCAGCACCTCAGGGACCGGGGAGCTGTTTTTT. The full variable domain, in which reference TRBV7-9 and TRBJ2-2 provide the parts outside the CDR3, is DTGVSQNPRHKITKRGQNVTFRCDPISEHNRLYWYRQTLGQGPEFLTYFQNEAQLEKSRLLSDRFSAERPKGSFSTLEIQRTEQGDSAMYLCASTSGTGELFFGEGSRLTVL.

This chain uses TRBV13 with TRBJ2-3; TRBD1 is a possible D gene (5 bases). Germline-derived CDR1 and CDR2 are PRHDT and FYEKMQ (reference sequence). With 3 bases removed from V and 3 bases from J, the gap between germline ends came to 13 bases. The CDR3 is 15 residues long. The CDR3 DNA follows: TGTGCCAGCAGCTTCAGGGATATGATAACAGATACGCAGTATTTT. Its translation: CASSFRDMITDTQYF.

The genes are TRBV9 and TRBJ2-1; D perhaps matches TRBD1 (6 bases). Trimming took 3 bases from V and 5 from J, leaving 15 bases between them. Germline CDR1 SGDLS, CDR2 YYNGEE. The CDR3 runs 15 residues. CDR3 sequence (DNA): TGTGCCAGCAGCGAAAGATCCGGGACAAACAATGAGCAGTTCTTC. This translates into CASSERSGTNNEQFF.

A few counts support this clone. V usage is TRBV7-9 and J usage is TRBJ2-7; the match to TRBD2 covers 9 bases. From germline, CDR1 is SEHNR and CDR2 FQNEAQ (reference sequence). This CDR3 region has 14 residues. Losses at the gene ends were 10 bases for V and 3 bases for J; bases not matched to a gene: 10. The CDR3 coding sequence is TGTGCCACTACGGTGGGTAGCGGGGGCTACGAGCAGTACTTC. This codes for CATTVGSGGYEQYF.

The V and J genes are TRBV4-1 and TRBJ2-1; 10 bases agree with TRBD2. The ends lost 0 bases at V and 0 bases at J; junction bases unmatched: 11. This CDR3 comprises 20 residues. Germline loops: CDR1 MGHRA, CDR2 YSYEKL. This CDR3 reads CASSQEALAGAISSYNEQFF. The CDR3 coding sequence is TGCGCCAGCAGCCAAGAAGCGCTAGCGGGGGCCATAAGCTCCTACAATGAGCAGTTCTTC.